This T cell receptor (beta chain) was recovered during a study of T cells in Graves' hyperthyroidism and ophthalmopathy (dated by TCRdb to about 2019). For the wider study: Peripheral blood was sampled at the time of initial diagnosis, prior to any treatment. TCR V-J signatures able to tell the groups apart were searched for in a discovery cohort of 100 patients, of whom 40 to 45 had Graves' ophthalmopathy and more than 55 had stable Graves' hyperthyroidism. Prospective prediction of ophthalmopathy was tested in an independent validation cohort of 18 hyperthyroidism patients and 17 patients who later progressed to ophthalmopathy. The 75 to 100 discovery patients were randomly split 7:3 into training and test sets. The study also compared thyroid tissue and blood T-cell repertoires from over 5 Graves' hyperthyroidism patients. Following sampling, methimazole starting at 30 mg daily was given to hyperthyroidism patients, and high-dose intravenous methylprednisolone was given to ophthalmopathy patients. TCR Vbeta CDR3 sequencing of roughly 140 peripheral blood samples (over 40 ophthalmopathy, 75 hyperthyroidism and roughly 17 progressor patients) is reported in the paper.

Stable Graves' hyperthyroidism was defined as no progression to ophthalmopathy during 18 months of follow-up. Hyperthyroidism patients were newly diagnosed, with disease duration under 2 months, and aged 18 to 65 years. Any patient with an uncontrolled infection, another autoimmune disease, pregnancy or lactation was excluded. Clinical symptoms, serum thyroxine and TRAb, thyroid ultrasound, and orbital computed tomography formed the basis for the diagnoses. PBMCs were isolated from 10 ml of fresh peripheral blood by Ficoll-Paque density gradient centrifugation. Trizol reagent was used to extract total RNA, and RNA quality was then checked on an Agilent 2100 Bioanalyzer. The TCR beta CDR3 regions were amplified from RNA transcripts. A first-round RT-PCR of the TCR CDR3 used the HTBI primer set with the Qiagen OneStep RT-PCR kit. A second multiplex PCR round built the libraries, followed by size selection and purification. Libraries were sequenced paired-end with 100 bp reads on an Illumina HiSeq2000. As for the original processing: SOAPnuke was used to process the raw data, removing reads that contained adapters or uncalled bases, had a mean Phred below 15, or lacked an exact match to the constant primer or identifier. High-quality paired reads were merged with COPE v1.2.5, and unique nucleotide sequences were defined as clonotypes. MiTCR v1.1 was used to align clonotypes to the IMGT TRBV, TRBD and TRBJ reference segments. Analysis was restricted to V-J combinations with a frequency above 0.0001, which covered 99% to 99.2% of repertoires. The TCS score was defined as F50 (clonal expansion) divided by E x V (chaos), with BLOSUM62-based TCRdist calculated between CDR3 peptides within each V-J. Welch's t-statistics and random forest reduced around 520 V-J features to roughly 13, which were used in a naive Bayes classifier (R e1071). TCRdb itself trimmed the public reads at Q25 with fastp, ran MiXCR and retained productive beta chains. A single entry per CDR3 protein holds the most common genes and DNA from its merged rows. It is TCRdb's table, rather than the study itself, that gives the V and J calls and clone size. For this sample there are 370,000 or so distinct CDR3 sequences; about 25% appear just once. About 70% of the sample is taken by the ten largest.

On this clonotype: Its antigen is not yet known. A read error may account for a junction end that differs from germline.

Results the study describes overall, beyond this receptor: No statistical method was used to fix the sample size in advance, and group allocation was not hidden from the investigators. A model built on a 13 V-J signature distinguished ophthalmopathy from stable hyperthyroidism, reaching 85% to 90% sensitivity and approximately 81% specificity in cross-validation and 80%/75% in testing. Most expanded thyroid clonotypes (frequency above 0.001) were also found in blood, which suggests that blood repertoires may mirror thyroid immune responses. In validation, the model predicted progression to ophthalmopathy with over 60% sensitivity and approximately 74% specificity, a median of approximately 6.7 months before onset.

Reading the germline V gene gives CDR1 SNHLY and CDR2 FYNNEI. The cysteine opens and the phenylalanine closes a CDR3 of 15 amino acids. The read is trimmed to its CDR3 DNA, 45 bases read in frame from base 1. The sequenced sample consisted of blood. This receptor was obtained from a man aged 50-59 years with Graves' hyperthyroidism. Here the chain combines TRBV2 and TRBJ1-1, with TRBD1 as a weak D call on 5 bases. Here the CDR3 is given as CASSEQAGKNTEALF. The sequenced DNA is TGTGCCAGCAGTGAACAGGCAGGGAAGAACACTGAAGCTCTCTTT.